This note documents a single TCR beta chain sequence. The antigen is not known. This specimen belongs to a study of cytomegalovirus exposure and HLA in healthy donors. Study conclusions and caveats: A later analysis linked a missense variant in DCLRE1C to the trimming of TCR beta V and J genes. Owing to their indistinguishability, certain V segments, notably TRBV6-2 and TRBV6-3, were excluded. The authors later found TCR association rates varying by HLA locus, with DRB1 most and HLA-C fewest.

A multiplex PCR was run with 60 Vbeta primers and 13 Jbeta primers. Produced via immunoSEQ multiplex PCR; TCRdb's table is partial and in-frame only. This sample yields about 40,000 clones, of which 66% are seen a single time; 18% belongs to the top ten. The germline V and J ends were trimmed by 7 bases and 3 bases, with 12 bases remaining between them. This CDR3 is 13 amino acids long. Germline-derived CDR1 and CDR2 are MNHNS and SASEGT. The chain couples TRBV6-1 to TRBJ1-1; D is uncertain. The sequenced sample was PBMCs. The receptor was derived from a man aged 45 to 65 in good health and CMV-seropositive. The CDR3 nucleotides are TGTGCCAGCATCCTGGATCGGGACACTGAAGCTTTCTTT. Amino acid sequence: CASILDRDTEAFF.